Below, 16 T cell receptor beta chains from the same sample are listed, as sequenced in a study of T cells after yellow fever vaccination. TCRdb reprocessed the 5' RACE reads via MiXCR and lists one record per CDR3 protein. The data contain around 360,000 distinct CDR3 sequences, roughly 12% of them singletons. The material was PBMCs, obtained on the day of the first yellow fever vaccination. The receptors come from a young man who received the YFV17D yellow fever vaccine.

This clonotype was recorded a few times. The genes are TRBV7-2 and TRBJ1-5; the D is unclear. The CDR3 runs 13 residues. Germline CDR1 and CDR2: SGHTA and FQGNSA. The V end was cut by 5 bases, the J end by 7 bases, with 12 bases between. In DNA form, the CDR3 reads TGTGCCAGCAGCGGTACGGTCGGGCAGCCCCAGCATTTT. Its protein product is CASSGTVGQPQHF.

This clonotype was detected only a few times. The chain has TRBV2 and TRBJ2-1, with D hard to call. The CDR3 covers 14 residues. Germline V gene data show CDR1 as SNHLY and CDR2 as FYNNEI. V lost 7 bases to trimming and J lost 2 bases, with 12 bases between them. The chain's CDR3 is CASTPVGPYNEQFF. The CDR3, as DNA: TGTGCCAGCACCCCGGTCGGGCCCTACAATGAGCAGTTCTTC.

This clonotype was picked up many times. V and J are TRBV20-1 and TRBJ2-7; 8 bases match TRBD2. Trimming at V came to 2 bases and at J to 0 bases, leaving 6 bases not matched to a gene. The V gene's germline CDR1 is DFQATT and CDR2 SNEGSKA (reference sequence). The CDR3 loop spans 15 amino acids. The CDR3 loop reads CSARSAGGNSYEQYF. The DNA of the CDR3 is TGCAGTGCTAGATCGGCGGGGGGTAACTCCTACGAGCAGTACTTC.

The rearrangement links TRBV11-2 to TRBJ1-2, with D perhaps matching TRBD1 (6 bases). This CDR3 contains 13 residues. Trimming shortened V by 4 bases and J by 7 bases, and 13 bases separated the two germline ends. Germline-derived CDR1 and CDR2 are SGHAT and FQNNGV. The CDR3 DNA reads TGTGCCAGCAGCTCATCAGGGGTTCGTGGCTACACCTTC. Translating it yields CASSSSGVRGYTF. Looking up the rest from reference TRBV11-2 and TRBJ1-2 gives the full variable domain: EAGVAQSPRYKIIEKRQSVAFWCNPISGHATLYWYQQILGQGPKLLIQFQNNGVVDDSQLPKDRFSAERLKGVDSTLKIQPAKLEDSAVYLCASSSSGVRGYTFGSGTRLTVV.

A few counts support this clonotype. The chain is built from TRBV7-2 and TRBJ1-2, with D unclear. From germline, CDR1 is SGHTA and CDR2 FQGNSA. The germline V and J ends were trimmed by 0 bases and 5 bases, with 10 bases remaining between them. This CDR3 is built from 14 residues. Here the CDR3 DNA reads TGTGCCAGCAGCTTAGCGCGGGAACAGTATGGCTACACCTTC. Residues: CASSLAREQYGYTF.

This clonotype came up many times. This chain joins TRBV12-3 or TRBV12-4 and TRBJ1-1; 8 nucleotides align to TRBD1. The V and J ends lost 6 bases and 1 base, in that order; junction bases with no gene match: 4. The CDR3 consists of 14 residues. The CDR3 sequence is CASSSGQGNTEAFF. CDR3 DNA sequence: TGTGCCAGCAGCTCTGGACAGGGGAACACTGAAGCTTTCTTT.

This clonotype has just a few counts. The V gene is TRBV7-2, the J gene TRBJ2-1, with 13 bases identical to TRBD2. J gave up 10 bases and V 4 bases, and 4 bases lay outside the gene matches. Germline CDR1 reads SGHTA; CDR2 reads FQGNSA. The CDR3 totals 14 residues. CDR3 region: CASSWGTSGDEQFF. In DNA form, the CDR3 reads TGTGCCAGCAGCTGGGGGACTAGCGGGGACGAGCAGTTCTTC.

CDR3 in amino acids: CSVDGAGVATEAFF. CDR3 coding DNA: TGCAGCGTTGACGGGGCAGGGGTGGCCACTGAAGCTTTCTTT. V usage is TRBV29-1 and J usage is TRBJ1-1; tentative D call: TRBD1 (6 bases). The V gene lost 3 bases and the J gene lost 4 bases, with 15 bases spanning the gap. Looked up from germline, CDR1 is SQVTM and CDR2 is ANQGSEA. The CDR3 runs to 14 residues.

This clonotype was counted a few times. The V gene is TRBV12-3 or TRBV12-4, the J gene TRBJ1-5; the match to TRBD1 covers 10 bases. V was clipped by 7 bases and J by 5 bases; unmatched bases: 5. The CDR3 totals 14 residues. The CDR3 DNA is TGTGCCAGCACGGGGACAGGGGCCCATCAGCCCCAGCATTTT. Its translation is CASTGTGAHQPQHF.

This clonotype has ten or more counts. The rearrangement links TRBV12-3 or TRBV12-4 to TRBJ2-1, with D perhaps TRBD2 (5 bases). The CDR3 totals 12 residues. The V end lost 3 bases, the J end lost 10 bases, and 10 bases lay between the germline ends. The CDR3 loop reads CASSFEGGEQFF. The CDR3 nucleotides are TGTGCCAGCAGTTTTGAGGGTGGCGAGCAGTTCTTC.

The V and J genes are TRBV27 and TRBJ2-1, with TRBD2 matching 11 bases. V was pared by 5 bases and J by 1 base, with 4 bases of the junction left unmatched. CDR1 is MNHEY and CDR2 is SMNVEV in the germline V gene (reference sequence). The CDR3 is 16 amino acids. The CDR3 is CASSTVAGGSYNEQFF. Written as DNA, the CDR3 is TGTGCCAGCAGTACAGTAGCGGGGGGGTCCTACAATGAGCAGTTCTTC.

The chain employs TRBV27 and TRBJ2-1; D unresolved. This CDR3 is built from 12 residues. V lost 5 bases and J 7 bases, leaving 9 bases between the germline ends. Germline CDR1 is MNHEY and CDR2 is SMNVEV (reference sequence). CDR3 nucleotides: TGTGCCAGCAGTCCCTCAGCGAATGAGCAGTTCTTC. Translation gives CASSPSANEQFF.

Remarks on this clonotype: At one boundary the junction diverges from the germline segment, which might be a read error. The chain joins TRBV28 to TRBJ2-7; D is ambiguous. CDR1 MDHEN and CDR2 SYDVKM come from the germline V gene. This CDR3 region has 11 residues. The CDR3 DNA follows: TGTGCCAGCAGTACTTCCTTCGAGCAGTACTTC. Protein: CASSTSFEQYF.

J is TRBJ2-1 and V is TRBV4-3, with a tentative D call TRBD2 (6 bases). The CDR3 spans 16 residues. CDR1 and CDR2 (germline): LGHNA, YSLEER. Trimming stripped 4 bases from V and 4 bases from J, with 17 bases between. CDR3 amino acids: CASSPLRESGYNEQFF. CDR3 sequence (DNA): TGCGCCAGCAGCCCACTTCGGGAGAGCGGTTACAATGAGCAGTTCTTC.

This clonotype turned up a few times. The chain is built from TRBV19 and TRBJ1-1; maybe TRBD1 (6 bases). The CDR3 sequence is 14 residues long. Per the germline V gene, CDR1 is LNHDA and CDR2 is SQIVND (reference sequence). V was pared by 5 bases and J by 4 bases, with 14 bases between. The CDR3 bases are TGTGCCAGTAGTTCCCGACAGGTCCCCACTGAAGCTTTCTTT. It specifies CASSSRQVPTEAFF.

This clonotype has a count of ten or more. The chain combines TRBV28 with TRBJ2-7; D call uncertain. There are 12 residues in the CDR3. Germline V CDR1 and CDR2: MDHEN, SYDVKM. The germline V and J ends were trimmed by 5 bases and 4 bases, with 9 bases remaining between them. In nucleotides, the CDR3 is TGTGCCAGCAGTCCGGGTCCTTACGAGCAGTACGTC. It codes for CASSPGPYEQYV.